A single sample is the source of the 21 T cell receptor beta chains below, sequenced in a study of blood T cell repertoires in COVID-19. Only in-frame clones appear in the TCRdb table, and some are missing; sequencing was by immunoSEQ multiplex PCR. The sample holds more than 250,000 clones, 90% seen once. The sample taken for sequencing was PBMCs or T cells enriched from blood (not recorded which). These TCRs come from a young woman with acute COVID-19.

The rearrangement joins TRBV6-5 to TRBJ1-3; 7 bases align to TRBD1. The CDR3 spans 15 residues. The V gene's germline CDR1 is MNHEY and CDR2 SVGAGI. V gave up 10 bases and J gave up 0 bases; unmatched junction bases: 9. The CDR3 nucleotides are TGTGCCACACGGGACAGACCTTTCTCTGGAAACACCATATATTTT. It specifies CATRDRPFSGNTIYF.

CDR3 protein: CASSYGSTYEQYF. CDR3 coding DNA: TGTGCCAGCAGTTACGGGAGTACCTACGAGCAGTACTTC. The chain has TRBV6-2 or TRBV6-3 and TRBJ2-7; TRBD2 might be the D (5 bases). The V gene lost 2 bases and the J gene lost 2 bases, with 7 bases spanning the gap. CDR3 length: 13 residues. Germline-derived CDR1 and CDR2 are MNHEY and SVGEGT.

This chain links TRBV7-2 with TRBJ2-1, with 10 nucleotides matching TRBD2. Germline-derived CDR1 and CDR2 are SGHTA and FQGNSA. Trimming removed 2 bases from V and 5 bases from J; junction bases left unmatched: 6. This CDR3 spans 16 amino acids. The CDR3 protein is CASSLSRTSGHNEQFF. Written as DNA, the CDR3 is TGTGCCAGCAGCTTAAGTAGGACTAGCGGCCACAATGAGCAGTTCTTC.

The chain is built from TRBV30 and TRBJ2-1; D may be TRBD2 (6 bases). Germline CDR1 is GTSNPN and CDR2 is SVGIG (reference sequence). Trimming removed 8 bases from V and 0 bases from J, with 11 bases in between. The CDR3 is 13 residues long. The CDR3 DNA follows: TGTGCCGGGGGACTCAGCTCCTACAATGAGCAGTTCTTC. The encoded protein is CAGGLSSYNEQFF.

J is TRBJ2-7 and V is TRBV28, with 7 bases matching TRBD1. V lost 5 bases to trimming and J lost 3 bases; unmatched junction nucleotides: 7. CDR1 and CDR2 from the germline V gene are MDHEN and SYDVKM. This CDR3 region has 14 residues. DNA for the CDR3: TGTGCCAGCAGTCTAGGGACAGCATTCTACGAGCAGTACTTC. It specifies CASSLGTAFYEQYF. Variable domain in full (rest from reference TRBV28 and TRBJ2-7): DVKVTQSSRYLVKRTGEKVFLECVQDMDHENMFWYRQDPGLGLRLIYFSYDVKMKEKGDIPEGYSVSREKKERFSLILESASTNQTSMYLCASSLGTAFYEQYFGPGTRLTVT.

The chain is built from TRBV12-2 and TRBJ1-5. TRBV12-2 is marked as a pseudogene. The CDR3 spans 17 residues. CDR3 sequence reads: CASRLFVSGIGNQPQHF. The CDR3 DNA sequence: TGTGCAAGTCGCTTATTTGTGAGCGGAATCGGTAATCAGCCCCAGCATTTT.

The chain joins TRBV5-1 to TRBJ2-2; D is ambiguous. From germline, CDR1 is SGHRS and CDR2 YFSETQ. V lost 0 bases and J 5 bases, leaving 11 bases between the germline ends. This CDR3 has 15 residues. CDR3 protein: CASSLGVTRTGELFF. The CDR3 bases are TGCGCCAGCAGCTTGGGTGTGACAAGGACCGGGGAGCTGTTTTTT. The whole variable domain, remainder taken from reference TRBV5-1 and TRBJ2-2, is KAGVTQTPRYLIKTRGQQVTLSCSPISGHRSVSWYQQTPGQGLQFLFEYFSETQRNKGNFPGRFSGRQFSNSRSEMNVSTLELGDSALYLCASSLGVTRTGELFFGEGSRLTVL.

V gene TRBV6-4 combines with J gene TRBJ2-6; D gene unclear. This CDR3 region has 15 residues. Trimming cost V 2 bases and J 1 base, with 6 bases left between them. Germline CDR1 MRHNA, CDR2 SNTAGT. The CDR3 region has the DNA TGTGCCAGCAGTGACCCCGGGTCTGGGGCCAACGTCCTGACTTTC. It codes for CASSDPGSGANVLTF.

The chain carries TRBV3-1 (or the pseudogene TRBV3-2) and TRBJ2-4; possible D gene TRBD2, 6 bases. Trimming took off 0 bases at V and 0 bases at J, with 9 bases between the two ends. The CDR3 length is 16 residues. The germline gives CDR1 LGHDT, CDR2 YNNKEL (reference sequence). CDR3 nucleotides: TGTGCCAGCAGCCAAGATCCGGGACTAGCCAAAAACATTCAGTACTTC. Its protein is CASSQDPGLAKNIQYF.

The chain combines TRBV29-1 with TRBJ1-2; D may be TRBD1 (6 bases). The CDR3 extends over 13 amino acids. Looked up from germline, CDR1 is SQVTM and CDR2 is ANQGSEA. The V and J ends lost 7 bases and 4 bases respectively, with 16 bases between them. The DNA for the CDR3 is TGCAGCGCAGAGGACAGCGTCGGCTATGGCTACACCTTC. It codes for CSAEDSVGYGYTF.

The chain couples TRBV11-2 to TRBJ1-2, with TRBD1 identical over 7 bases. J gave up 1 base and V 4 bases, and 9 bases lay outside the gene matches. The CDR3 runs to 16 residues. The germline V gene encodes CDR1 SGHAT and CDR2 FQNNGV. The CDR3 loop is CASSSLTGKDNYGYTF. In DNA form, the CDR3 reads TGTGCCAGCAGCTCCCTGACAGGGAAAGATAACTATGGCTACACCTTC.

The chain combines TRBV7-9 with TRBJ2-2; no definite D call. Germline V gene data show CDR1 as SEHNR and CDR2 as FQNEAQ (reference sequence). The CDR3 totals 14 residues. Between the trimmed V and J ends, which lost 10 bases and 1 base, there was a span of 13 bases. The CDR3 sequence: CATRSSENTGELFF. The CDR3, as DNA: TGTGCCACCAGGTCATCAGAGAACACCGGGGAGCTGTTTTTT.

This chain uses TRBV28 with TRBJ1-5; D possibly corresponds to TRBD1 (5 bases). Trimming took off 2 bases at V and 2 bases at J, with 10 bases between the two ends. The germline V gene encodes CDR1 MDHEN and CDR2 SYDVKM. This CDR3 has 15 amino acids. The CDR3 nucleotides read TGTGCCAGCAGTTTAAGGGGTTTGGGCAATCAGCCCCAGCATTTT. This encodes CASSLRGLGNQPQHF.

The chain employs TRBV5-5 and TRBJ1-1; perhaps TRBD1 as D (6 bases). Trimming left V 6 bases short and J 0 bases short, with 15 bases between. CDR3 length equals 15 residues. Germline V gene sequence: CDR1 SGHKS, CDR2 YYEKEE (reference sequence). This CDR3 is CASTTGQYVNTEAFF. In DNA form, the CDR3 reads TGTGCCAGCACCACTGGACAGTATGTGAACACTGAAGCTTTCTTT.

The V call is TRBV3-1 (or the pseudogene TRBV3-2), the J call TRBJ2-1, with D possibly being TRBD2 (5 bases). V was shortened by 6 bases and J by 7 bases, with 10 bases between the two germline ends. This CDR3 has 12 residues. Germline V gives CDR1 LGHDT, CDR2 YNNKEL (reference sequence). For the CDR3, the DNA is TGTGCCAGCAGGGGAGCCCGTAATGAGCAGTTCTTC. This translates into CASRGARNEQFF.

The CDR3 DNA reads TGTGCCAGCAGCCCACAGGGGGCAAGGTCACCCCTCCACTTT. Translating gives CASSPQGARSPLHF. The rearrangement joins TRBV7-9 to TRBJ1-6, with 9 bases identical to TRBD1. CDR3 length: 14 amino acids. The germline CDR1 and CDR2 sequences are SEHNR and FQNEAQ (reference sequence). Unmatched junction bases numbered 6, after V lost 5 bases and J lost 10 bases.

The CDR3: CAWSTGGPGGYGYTF. The CDR3 nucleotides are TGTGCCTGGAGTACCGGGGGGCCTGGGGGCTATGGCTACACCTTC. The J gene is TRBJ1-2, the V gene TRBV30, with a tentative D call TRBD1 (6 bases). Trimming removed 2 bases from V and 4 bases from J, with 17 bases in between. Per germline, CDR1 GTSNPN and CDR2 SVGIG (reference sequence). The CDR3 contains 15 residues.

The chain joins TRBV5-5 to TRBJ2-7; 7 bases align to TRBD1. CDR1 SGHKS and CDR2 YYEKEE come from the germline V gene (reference sequence). Trimming at V came to 0 bases and at J to 3 bases, leaving 6 bases not matched to a gene. The CDR3 sequence is 15 residues long. The CDR3 loop is CASSLAGQQHYEQYF. The DNA of the CDR3 is TGTGCCAGCAGCTTGGCGGGACAGCAGCACTACGAGCAGTACTTC.

The rearrangement joins TRBV6-1 to TRBJ1-1, with D uncertain. Trimming took 1 base from V and 1 from J, leaving 13 bases between them. The CDR3 totals 16 residues. Germline V lookup: CDR1 MNHNS, CDR2 SASEGT. For the CDR3, the DNA is TGTGCCAGCAGTGAAGTGATTAGTTTATCGAACACTGAAGCTTTCTTT. Translating it yields CASSEVISLSNTEAFF.

The chain carries TRBV5-1 and TRBJ1-2; D ambiguous. Germline values: CDR1 SGHRS, CDR2 YFSETQ. With 0 bases removed from V and 0 bases from J, the gap between germline ends came to 3 bases. The CDR3 consists of 13 residues. The CDR3: CASSLAPNYGYTF. CDR3 bases: TGCGCCAGCAGCTTGGCTCCTAACTATGGCTACACCTTC.

CDR3 in DNA: TGTGCCAGCAGCCCCACTAGGGGGTCAGATACGCAGTATTTT. Translation gives CASSPTRGSDTQYF. This sequence joins TRBV5-5 and TRBJ2-3, with D perhaps matching TRBD1 (6 bases). Germline assignment: CDR1 SGHKS and CDR2 YYEKEE (reference sequence). The ends were cut back, 4 bases at V and 4 bases at J, with 13 bases in the middle. CDR3 length equals 14 residues.